This T cell receptor (beta chain) was observed in a study of glioma-infiltrating T cells. The CDR3 totals 12 residues. V was cut by 2 bases and J by 14 bases, with 13 bases left in between. This clonotype has more than one count but fewer than ten. TCR alpha and beta CDR3 regions were amplified from RNA using iRepertoire nested multiplex PCR. TCRdb itself ran the multiplex PCR reads through MiXCR, one entry per CDR3 protein. The sample comprises about 110,000 distinct CDR3 sequences, around a quarter of which are singletons, and roughly a third rests with the top ten. The V gene is TRBV12-3 or TRBV12-4, the J gene TRBJ2-1; no firm D call. The source of this sequence is a human donor with low-grade glioma or glioblastoma, undergoing nonglioma brain surgery, or in good health (not recorded which). Material: glioma tissue, nonneoplastic brain tissue, or PBMCs (not recorded which). The CDR3 spells CASSLSPGSEFF. As DNA, the CDR3 is TGTGCCAGCAGTTTATCCCCCGGCTCCGAGTTCTTC.